This T cell receptor (beta chain) appears in the sequencing data of a study of T cell responses to AZD1222 COVID-19 vaccine. TCRdb's table, derived via immunoSEQ multiplex PCR, lists solely in-frame clones and lacks some. The sample holds 85,000 to 130,000 clones, 70% to 90% seen once. As concerns this clone: The target antigen is unknown.

Points from the study as a whole: Unmutated regions of variants are reportedly targeted by nearly half of spike-specific TCRs.

The germline CDR1 and CDR2 sequences are PRHDT and FYEKMQ (reference sequence). V was trimmed by 2 bases and J by 0 bases, leaving 11 bases between them. CDR3 length: 16 residues. The sample here was peripheral blood, taken on day 0 of AZD1222 vaccination. The rearrangement uses TRBV13 and TRBJ1-3; D is unresolved. The sequence was obtained from an adult in good health. The CDR3 is CASSLLQQSSGNTIYF. Written as DNA, the CDR3 is TGTGCCAGCAGCTTACTCCAGCAAAGCTCTGGAAACACCATATATTTT.